The rows below give T cell receptor beta chains drawn from one sample of a study of CD8+ T cells in alopecia areata. Sequenced by immunoSEQ multiplex PCR; TCRdb stores in-frame clones only, minus some. The data show 150,000 to 200,000 clones, 65% to 75% seen once. The sample in question was CD8+ T cells sorted from blood, obtained at week 0. The receptors derive from a human donor with alopecia areata. Both conserved end residues are part of each CDR3. D genes are given only for firm matches. Size tells how often a clone was seen (once, few, many) or the class of an expanded clone, and some rows leave it out.

>TRBJ1-1|-|-|TRBV20-1
CSGHTEAFF
TGCAGTGGGCACACTGAAGCTTTCTTT
>TRBJ2-7|-|-|TRBV7-3
CASSETGSSYEQYF
TGTGCCAGCAGCGAGACAGGTAGTTCCTACGAGCAGTACTTC
>TRBJ2-7|-|few|TRBV12-5
CASGQTGISSYEQYF
TGTGCTAGTGGTCAAACAGGGATTAGCTCCTACGAGCAGTACTTC
>TRBJ1-4|-|-|TRBV30
CAWDSGPGLQLFF
TGTGCCTGGGACTCGGGACCGGGGCTCCAACTGTTTTTT
>TRBJ2-7|-|few|TRBV30
CAWSPSRNLQGYEQYF
TGTGCCTGGAGCCCCAGCCGAAACCTTCAAGGCTACGAGCAGTACTTC
>TRBJ2-7|-|-|TRBV13
CASSLAGFDEQYF
TGTGCCAGCAGCTTAGCAGGGTTCGACGAGCAGTACTTC
>TRBJ2-1|TRBD2|-|TRBV9
CASRGTSGDYNEQFF
TGTGCCAGCAGGGGGACTAGCGGGGATTACAATGAGCAGTTCTTC
>TRBJ1-6|TRBD1|-|TRBV13
CASSLGQGISPLHF
TGTGCCAGCAGCTTAGGACAGGGGATCTCACCCCTCCACTTT
>TRBJ2-4|-|-|TRBV29-1
CSVERGSKNIQYF
TGCAGCGTTGAACGGGGCTCCAAAAACATTCAGTACTTC
>TRBJ2-4|TRBD1|-|TRBV9
CASSVVPRQGKAKNIQYF
TGTGCCAGCAGCGTAGTCCCTCGACAGGGAAAGGCCAAAAACATTCAGTACTTC
>TRBJ2-2|-|-|TRBV7-3
CASSLGTGELFF
TGTGCCAGCAGCTTAGGAACCGGGGAGCTGTTTTTT
>TRBJ2-5|-|-|TRBV6-6
CASSRRQAPVETQYF
TGTGCCAGCAGCCGACGACAGGCCCCTGTGGAGACCCAGTACTTC
>TRBJ1-5|-|once|TRBV11-2
CASSLAGFNQPQHF
TGTGCCAGCAGCTTAGCAGGGTTTAATCAGCCCCAGCATTTT
>TRBJ1-2|-|-|TRBV4-1
CASSQVAAANYGYTF
TGCGCCAGCAGCCAAGTGGCCGCTGCTAACTATGGCTACACCTTC
>TRBJ2-3|-|-|TRBV7-8
CASSLLSSQSTDTQYF
TGTGCCAGCAGCTTGTTGTCTAGCCAGTCTACAGATACGCAGTATTTT
>TRBJ2-2|-|-|TRBV29-1
CSVGLGRTNTGELFF
TGCAGCGTTGGTTTGGGGAGAACGAACACCGGGGAGCTGTTTTTT
>TRBJ2-7|-|-|TRBV4-2
CASSPSGFGHEQYF
TGTGCCAGCAGCCCGAGCGGTTTCGGCCACGAGCAGTACTTC
>TRBJ2-6|-|-|TRBV6-5
CASSYSSGYGANVLTF
TGTGCCAGCAGTTACTCGTCAGGGTATGGGGCCAACGTCCTGACTTTC
>TRBJ1-1|-|-|TRBV21-1
CASTWTGGRKNTEAFF
TGTGCCAGCACCTGGACAGGGGGCCGAAAAAACACTGAAGCTTTCTTT
>TRBJ2-5|-|-|TRBV5-6
CASSLALGAETQYF
TGTGCCAGCAGCTTGGCCTTGGGGGCAGAGACCCAGTACTTC
>TRBJ2-3|-|-|TRBV6-5
CASSYGDTDTQYF
TGTGCCAGCAGTTACGGGGACACAGATACGCAGTATTTT
>TRBJ2-1|-|-|TRBV7-2
CASSLGGVNEQFF
TGTGCCAGCAGCTTAGGGGGTGTAAATGAGCAGTTCTTC
>TRBJ2-7|-|-|TRBV10-3
CAISDRGPSEQYF
TGTGCCATCAGTGATCGGGGGCCCTCCGAGCAGTACTTC
>TRBJ1-1|-|-|TRBV30
CAWSVNSHTEAFF
TGTGCCTGGAGTGTAAACAGTCACACTGAAGCTTTCTTT
>TRBJ2-6|-|-|TRBV5-1
CASSLNFRVSGANVLTF
TGCGCCAGCAGCTTAAATTTCAGGGTTTCTGGGGCCAACGTCCTGACTTTC
>TRBJ1-5|-|-|TRBV6-6
CASSYAFDTDQPQHF
TGTGCCAGCAGCTACGCCTTTGACACTGATCAGCCCCAGCATTTT
>TRBJ2-5|-|-|TRBV11-2
CASSPVVGAQETQYF
TGTGCCAGCAGCCCTGTTGTGGGGGCCCAAGAGACCCAGTACTTC
>TRBJ2-2|-|-|TRBV6-5
CASTSIGGELFF
TGTGCCAGCACCTCGATAGGCGGGGAGCTGTTTTTT
>TRBJ2-4|TRBD2|few|TRBV2
CASDGGDIQYF
TGTGCCAGCGACGGGGGGGACATTCAGTACTTC
>TRBJ1-2|TRBD1|-|TRBV27
CASSLGSGGYGYTF
TGTGCCAGCAGTTTAGGGTCAGGGGGCTATGGCTACACCTTC
>TRBJ2-7|-|-|TRBV28
CASSLSGFLGQYF
TGTGCCAGCAGTCTCTCAGGGTTCCTTGGGCAGTACTTC
>TRBJ1-1|-|-|TRBV5-1
CASSSGGTEAFF
TGCGCCAGCAGCTCCGGTGGGACTGAAGCTTTCTTT
>TRBJ1-1|TRBD1|-|TRBV7-9
CASSLVGQVASTEAFF
TGTGCCAGCAGCTTAGTAGGACAGGTAGCGAGCACTGAAGCTTTCTTT
>TRBJ2-7|TRBD2|few|TRBV6-6
CASRGAGGSYEQYF
TGTGCCAGCCGAGGCGCGGGGGGCAGCTACGAGCAGTACTTC
>TRBJ1-2|-|-|TRBV7-8
CASSLNVKGGYTF
TGTGCCAGCAGCTTAAACGTAAAGGGTGGCTACACCTTC
>TRBJ2-2|-|-|TRBV6-1
CASSGGGELFF
TGTGCCAGCAGTGGAGGCGGGGAGCTGTTTTTT
>TRBJ2-2|-|once|TRBV9
CASSVESSIVAGELFF
TGTGCCAGCAGCGTAGAATCTAGCATCGTTGCCGGGGAGCTGTTTTTT
>TRBJ1-1|TRBD1|once|TRBV27
CASSSGGALNWAFF
TGTGCCAGCAGCTCAGGGGGCGCCCTGAATTGGGCTTTCTTT
>TRBJ1-4|-|many|TRBV5-6
CASSKIATNEKLFF
TGTGCCAGCAGCAAAATTGCAACTAATGAAAAACTGTTTTTT
>TRBJ1-2|TRBD1|-|TRBV27
CASMTGTGLDGYTF
TGTGCCAGCATGACGGGGACAGGGCTTGATGGCTACACCTTC
>TRBJ1-2|-|-|TRBV4-1
CASSQDKSNYGYTF
TGCGCCAGCAGCCAAGACAAGTCTAACTATGGCTACACCTTC
>TRBJ2-7|-|few|TRBV5-5
CASSLVAYEQYF
TGTGCCAGCAGCTTGGTAGCCTACGAGCAGTACTTC
>TRBJ1-2|-|-|TRBV15
CATSHLGEYGYTF
TGTGCCACCAGCCACTTGGGGGAATATGGCTACACCTTC
>TRBJ2-5|-|-|TRBV30
CAWSGLQETQYF
TGTGCCTGGAGTGGACTCCAAGAGACCCAGTACTTC
>TRBJ2-5|-|once|TRBV6-6
CASSFSGWVRWETQYF
TGTGCCAGCAGTTTCAGCGGCTGGGTGAGGTGGGAGACCCAGTACTTC
>TRBJ2-2|TRBD2|-|TRBV30
CARGGVTGELFF
TGTGCCCGGGGAGGGGTCACCGGGGAGCTGTTTTTT
>TRBJ1-2|-|-|TRBV7-9
CASSSDSRGLNYGYTF
TGTGCCAGCAGCTCCGATAGTCGAGGGCTGAACTATGGCTACACCTTC
>TRBJ1-4|TRBD1|-|TRBV7-9
CASSYMDRVEKLFF
TGTGCCAGCAGCTACATGGACAGGGTTGAAAAACTGTTTTTT
>TRBJ2-7|-|-|TRBV2
CASSGRREYEQYF
TGTGCCAGCAGTGGGCGGCGAGAATACGAGCAGTACTTC
>TRBJ1-3|-|few|TRBV29-1
CSVVSTGGNTIYF
TGCAGCGTTGTAAGCACAGGCGGAAACACCATATATTTT
>TRBJ1-3|-|-|TRBV30
CAWREFLSGNTIYF
TGTGCCTGGAGGGAGTTCCTCTCTGGAAACACCATATATTTT
>TRBJ2-3|-|-|TRBV7-9
CASSLVRAEWGTDTQYF
TGTGCCAGCAGCTTAGTCCGGGCGGAGTGGGGCACAGATACGCAGTATTTT
>TRBJ2-5|TRBD2|few|TRBV11-2
CATLPGLARGETQYF
TGTGCCACCCTACCCGGACTAGCCCGGGGCGAGACCCAGTACTTC
>TRBJ2-6|TRBD1|-|TRBV2
CASSARDSIYSGANVLTF
TGTGCCAGCAGTGCCAGGGACAGCATATACTCTGGGGCCAACGTCCTGACTTTC